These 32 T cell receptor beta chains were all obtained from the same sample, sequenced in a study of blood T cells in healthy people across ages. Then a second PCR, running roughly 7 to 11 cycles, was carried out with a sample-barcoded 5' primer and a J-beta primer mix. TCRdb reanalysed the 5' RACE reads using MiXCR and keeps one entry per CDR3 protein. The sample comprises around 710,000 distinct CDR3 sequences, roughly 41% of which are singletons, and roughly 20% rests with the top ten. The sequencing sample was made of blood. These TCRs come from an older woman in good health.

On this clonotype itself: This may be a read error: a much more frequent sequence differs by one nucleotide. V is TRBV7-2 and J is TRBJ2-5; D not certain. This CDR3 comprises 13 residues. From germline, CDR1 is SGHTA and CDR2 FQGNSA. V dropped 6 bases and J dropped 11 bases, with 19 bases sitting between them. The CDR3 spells CASSSDGAVEQYF. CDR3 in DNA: TGTGCCAGCAGTTCCGACGGTGCCGTGGAGCAGTACTTC.

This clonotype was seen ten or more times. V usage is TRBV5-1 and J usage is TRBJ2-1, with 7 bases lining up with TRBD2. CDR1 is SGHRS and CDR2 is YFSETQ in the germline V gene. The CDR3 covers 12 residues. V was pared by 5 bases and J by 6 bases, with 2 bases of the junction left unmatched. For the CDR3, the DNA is TGCGCCAGCAGAGGGAGGGGCAATGAGCAGTTCTTC. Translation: CASRGRGNEQFF.

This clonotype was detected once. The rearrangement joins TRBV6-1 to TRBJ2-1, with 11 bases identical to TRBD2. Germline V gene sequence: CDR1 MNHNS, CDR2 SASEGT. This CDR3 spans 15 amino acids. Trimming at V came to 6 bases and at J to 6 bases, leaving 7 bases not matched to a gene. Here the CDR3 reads CASSVTSGIGNEQFF. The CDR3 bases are TGTGCCAGCAGCGTGACTAGCGGGATAGGCAATGAGCAGTTCTTC.

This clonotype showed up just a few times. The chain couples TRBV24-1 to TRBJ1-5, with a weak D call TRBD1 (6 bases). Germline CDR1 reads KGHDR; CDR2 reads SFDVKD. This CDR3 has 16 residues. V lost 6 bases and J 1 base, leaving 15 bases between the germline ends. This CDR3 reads CATSPVGGSSNQPQHF. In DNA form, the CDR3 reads TGTGCCACCAGTCCCGTAGGGGGGAGCAGCAATCAGCCCCAGCATTTT.

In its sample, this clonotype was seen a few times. Here the CDR3 reads CSAIHRQGGTDTQYF. CDR3 nucleotide sequence: TGCAGTGCTATACATAGACAGGGAGGGACAGATACGCAGTATTTT. The chain links TRBV20-1 to TRBJ2-3; D could derive from TRBD1 or TRBD2 (7 bases each). The CDR3 spans 15 residues. Trimming pared 4 bases from V and 3 bases from J, leaving 17 bases between. Germline V gene data show CDR1 as DFQATT and CDR2 as SNEGSKA (reference sequence).

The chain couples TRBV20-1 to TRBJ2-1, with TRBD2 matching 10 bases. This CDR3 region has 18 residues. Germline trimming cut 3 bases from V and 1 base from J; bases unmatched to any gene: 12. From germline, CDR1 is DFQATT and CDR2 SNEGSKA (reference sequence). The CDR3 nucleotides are TGCAGTGCTAGGGTTAAGCGGGGGGGCGACTCGTCCTACAATGAGCAGTTCTTC. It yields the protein CSARVKRGGDSSYNEQFF.

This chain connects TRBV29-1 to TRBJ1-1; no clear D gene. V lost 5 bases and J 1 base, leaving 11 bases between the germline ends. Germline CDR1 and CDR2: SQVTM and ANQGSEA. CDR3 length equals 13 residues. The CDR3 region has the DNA TGCAGCGTTTGGTCGGGGTGGAACACTGAAGCTTTCTTT. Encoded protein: CSVWSGWNTEAFF.

The chain's CDR3 is CASSYSGVTQYF. The CDR3, as DNA: TGTGCCAGCAGTTACTCCGGCGTGACCCAGTACTTC. This chain links TRBV6-6 with TRBJ2-5; D call uncertain. This CDR3 is 12 amino acids long. Germline-derived CDR1 and CDR2 are MNHNY and SVGAGI (reference sequence). V lost 0 bases and J 7 bases, leaving 6 bases between the germline ends.

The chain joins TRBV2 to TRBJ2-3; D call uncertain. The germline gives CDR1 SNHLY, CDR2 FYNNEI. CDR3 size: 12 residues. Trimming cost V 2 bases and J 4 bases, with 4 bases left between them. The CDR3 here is CASSESPDTQYF. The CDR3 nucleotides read TGTGCCAGCAGTGAATCCCCAGATACGCAGTATTTT.

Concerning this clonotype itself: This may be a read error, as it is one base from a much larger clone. The CDR3 sequence: CASSESGTSGRAWNEQYF. The DNA for the CDR3 is TGTGCCAGCAGTGAATCGGGGACTAGCGGGAGGGCCTGGAATGAGCAGTACTTC. The chain is built from TRBV2 and TRBJ2-5, with TRBD2 identical over 16 bases. The CDR3 contains 18 residues. Germline V gives CDR1 SNHLY, CDR2 FYNNEI. V was clipped by 2 bases and J by 11 bases; unmatched bases: 14.

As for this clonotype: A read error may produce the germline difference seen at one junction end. CDR3 DNA sequence: TGTGCTAGTGGTTTCGGGCTAGTTAACACAGATGCGCAGTATTTT. Protein sequence: CASGFGLVNTDAQYF. The chain couples TRBV12-5 to TRBJ2-3; D is undetermined. CDR1 is LGHNT and CDR2 is FRNRAP in the germline V gene. CDR3 length equals 15 residues.

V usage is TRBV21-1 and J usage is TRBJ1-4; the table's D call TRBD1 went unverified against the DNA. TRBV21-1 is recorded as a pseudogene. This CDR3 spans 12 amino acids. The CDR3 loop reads CASPNPGQGMFF. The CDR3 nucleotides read TGTGCCAGTCCAAACCCGGGACAGGGGATGTTTTTT.

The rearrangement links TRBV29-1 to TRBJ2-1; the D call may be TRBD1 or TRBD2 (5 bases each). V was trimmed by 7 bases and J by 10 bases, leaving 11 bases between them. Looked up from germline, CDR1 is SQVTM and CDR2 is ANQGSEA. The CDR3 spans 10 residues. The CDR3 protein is CSGGLKEQFF. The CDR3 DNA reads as TGCAGCGGGGGGTTGAAGGAGCAGTTCTTC.

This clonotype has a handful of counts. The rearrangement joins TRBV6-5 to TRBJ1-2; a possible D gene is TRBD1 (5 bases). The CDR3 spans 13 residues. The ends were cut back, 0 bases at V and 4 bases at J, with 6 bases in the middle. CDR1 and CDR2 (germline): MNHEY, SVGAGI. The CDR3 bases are TGTGCCAGCAGTTACTCGACAGTCTATGGCTACACCTTC. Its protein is CASSYSTVYGYTF.

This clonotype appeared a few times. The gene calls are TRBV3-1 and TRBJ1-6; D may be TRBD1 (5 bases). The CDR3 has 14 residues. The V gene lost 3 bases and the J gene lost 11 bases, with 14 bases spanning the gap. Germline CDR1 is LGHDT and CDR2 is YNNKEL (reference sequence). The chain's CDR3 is CASSHSTTVPPLHF. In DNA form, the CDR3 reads TGTGCCAGCAGCCACTCGACGACAGTCCCACCCCTCCACTTT. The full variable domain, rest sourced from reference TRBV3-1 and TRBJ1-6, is DTAVSQTPKYLVTQMGNDKSIKCEQNLGHDTMYWYKQDSKKFLKIMFSYNNKELIINETVPNRFSPKSPDKAHLNLHINSLELGDSAVYFCASSHSTTVPPLHFGNGTRLTVT.

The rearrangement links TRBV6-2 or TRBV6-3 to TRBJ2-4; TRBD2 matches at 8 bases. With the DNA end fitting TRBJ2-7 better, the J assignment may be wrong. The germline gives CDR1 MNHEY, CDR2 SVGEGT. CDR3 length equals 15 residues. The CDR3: CAARGGDSGRYEQYF. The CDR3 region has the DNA TGTGCCGCCCGGGGTGGAGACAGCGGGAGATACGAGCAGTACTTC.

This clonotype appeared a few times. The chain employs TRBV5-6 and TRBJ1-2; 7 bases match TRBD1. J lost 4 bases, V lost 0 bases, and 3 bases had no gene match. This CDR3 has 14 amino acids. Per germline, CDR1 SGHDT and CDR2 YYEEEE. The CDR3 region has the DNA TGTGCCAGCAGCTTGGGACAGGGTCCCTATGGCTACACCTTC. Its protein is CASSLGQGPYGYTF.

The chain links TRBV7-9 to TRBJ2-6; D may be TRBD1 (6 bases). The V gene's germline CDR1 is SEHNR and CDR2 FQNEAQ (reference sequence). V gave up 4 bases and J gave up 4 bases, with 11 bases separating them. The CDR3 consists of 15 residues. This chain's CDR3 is CASSWTALGANVLTF. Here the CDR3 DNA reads TGTGCCAGCAGCTGGACAGCGCTCGGGGCCAACGTCCTGACTTTC.

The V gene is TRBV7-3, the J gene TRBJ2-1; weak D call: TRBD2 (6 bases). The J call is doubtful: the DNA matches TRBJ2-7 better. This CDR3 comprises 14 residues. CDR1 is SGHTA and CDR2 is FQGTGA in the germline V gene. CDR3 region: CASSTGVGGYEQYF. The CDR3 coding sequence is TGTGCCAGCAGCACAGGAGTGGGAGGCTACGAGCAGTACTTC.

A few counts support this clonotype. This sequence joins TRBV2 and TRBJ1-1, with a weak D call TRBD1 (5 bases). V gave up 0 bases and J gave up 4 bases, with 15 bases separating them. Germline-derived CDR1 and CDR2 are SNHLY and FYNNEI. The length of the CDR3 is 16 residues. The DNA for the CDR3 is TGTGCCAGCAGTGAAGCGGAATGGGGGGAAGGCACTGAAGCTTTCTTT. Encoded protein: CASSEAEWGEGTEAFF.

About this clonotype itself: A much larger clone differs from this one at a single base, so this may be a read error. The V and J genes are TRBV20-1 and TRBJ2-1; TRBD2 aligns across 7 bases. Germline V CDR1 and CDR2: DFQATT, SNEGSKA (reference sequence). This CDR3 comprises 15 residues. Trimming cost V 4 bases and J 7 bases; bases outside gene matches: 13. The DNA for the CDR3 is TGCAGTGCTAACCGGGACTACGCACTCTCAAATGAGCAGTTCTTC. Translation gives CSANRDYALSNEQFF.

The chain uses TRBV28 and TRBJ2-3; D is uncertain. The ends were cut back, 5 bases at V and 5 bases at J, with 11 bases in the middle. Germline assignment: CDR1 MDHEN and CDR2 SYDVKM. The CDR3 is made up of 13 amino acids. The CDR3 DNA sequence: TGTGCCAGCAGTCTTGACCACGGAGATACGCAGTATTTT. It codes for CASSLDHGDTQYF.

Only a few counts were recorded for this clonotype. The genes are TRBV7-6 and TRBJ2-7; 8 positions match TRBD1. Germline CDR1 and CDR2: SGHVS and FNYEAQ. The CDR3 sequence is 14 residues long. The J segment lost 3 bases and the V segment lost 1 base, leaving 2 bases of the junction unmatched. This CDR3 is CASSLDTGGYEQYF. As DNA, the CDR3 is TGTGCCAGCAGCTTAGACACAGGGGGCTACGAGCAGTACTTC.

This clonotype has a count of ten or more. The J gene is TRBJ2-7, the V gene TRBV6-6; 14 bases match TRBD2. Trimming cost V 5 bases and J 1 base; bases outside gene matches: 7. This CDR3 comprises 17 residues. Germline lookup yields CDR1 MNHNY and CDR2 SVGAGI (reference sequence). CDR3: CASSVPGLAGVSYEQYF. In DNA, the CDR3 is TGTGCCAGCAGTGTACCGGGACTAGCGGGAGTATCCTACGAGCAGTACTTC.

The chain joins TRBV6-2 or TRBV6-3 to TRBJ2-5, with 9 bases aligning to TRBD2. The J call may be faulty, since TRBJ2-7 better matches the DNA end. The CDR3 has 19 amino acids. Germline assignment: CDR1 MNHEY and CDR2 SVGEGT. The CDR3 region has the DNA TGTGCCAGCAGTTTTACTTCGAACCGGCTAGCGGGACATCCCTGCGAGCAGTACTTC. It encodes CASSFTSNRLAGHPCEQYF.

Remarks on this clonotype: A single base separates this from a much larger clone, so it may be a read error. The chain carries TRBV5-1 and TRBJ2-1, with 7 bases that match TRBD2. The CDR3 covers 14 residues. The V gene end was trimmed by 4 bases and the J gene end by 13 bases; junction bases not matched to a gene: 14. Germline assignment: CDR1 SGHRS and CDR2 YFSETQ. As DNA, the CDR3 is TGCGCCAGCAGCCTAAGCGGGGCTAAAGAGACCCAGTTCTTC. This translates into CASSLSGAKETQFF.

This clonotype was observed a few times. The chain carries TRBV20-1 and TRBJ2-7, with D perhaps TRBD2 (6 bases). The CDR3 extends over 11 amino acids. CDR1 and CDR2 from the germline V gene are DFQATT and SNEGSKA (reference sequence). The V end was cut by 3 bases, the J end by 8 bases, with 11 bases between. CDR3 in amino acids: CSASPSAKQYF. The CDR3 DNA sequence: TGCAGTGCTAGTCCTAGCGCGAAGCAGTACTTC.

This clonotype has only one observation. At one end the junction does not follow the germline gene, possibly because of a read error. In DNA form, the CDR3 reads TGTGCCAGCAGCTTAGTTCAGGGGGCTGGGTACGGGCAGTACTTC. Protein product: CASSLVQGAGYGQYF. V usage is TRBV7-9 and J usage is TRBJ2-7; TRBD1 aligns across 8 bases. Germline loops: CDR1 SEHNR, CDR2 FQNEAQ (reference sequence). The CDR3 is 15 residues long.

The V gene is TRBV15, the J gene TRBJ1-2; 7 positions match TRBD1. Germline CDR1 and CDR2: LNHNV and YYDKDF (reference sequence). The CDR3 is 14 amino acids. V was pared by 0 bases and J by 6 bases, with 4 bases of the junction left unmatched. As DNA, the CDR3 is TGTGCCACCAGCAGAGAAATTACAGGGGATGGCTACACCTTC. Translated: CATSREITGDGYTF.

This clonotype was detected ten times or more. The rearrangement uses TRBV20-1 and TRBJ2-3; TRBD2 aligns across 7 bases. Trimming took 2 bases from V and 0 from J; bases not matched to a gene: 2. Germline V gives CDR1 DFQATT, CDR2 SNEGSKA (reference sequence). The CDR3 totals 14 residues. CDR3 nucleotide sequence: TGCAGTGCTAGACTGGGGGGGAGCACAGATACGCAGTATTTT. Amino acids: CSARLGGSTDTQYF.

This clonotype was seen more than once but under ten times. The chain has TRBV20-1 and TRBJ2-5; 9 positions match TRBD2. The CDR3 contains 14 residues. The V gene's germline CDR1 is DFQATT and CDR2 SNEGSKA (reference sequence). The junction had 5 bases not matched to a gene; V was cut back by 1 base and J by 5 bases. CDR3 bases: TGCAGTGCTAGAGGAGCGGGGGGTCGGGAGACCCAGTACTTC. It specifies CSARGAGGRETQYF.

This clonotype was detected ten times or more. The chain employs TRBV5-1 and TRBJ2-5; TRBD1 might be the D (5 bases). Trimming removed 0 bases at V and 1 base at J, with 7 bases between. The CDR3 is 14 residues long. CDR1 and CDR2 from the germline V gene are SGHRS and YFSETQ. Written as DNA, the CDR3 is TGCGCCAGCAGCTTGGGACAGCGCCAAGAGACCCAGTACTTC. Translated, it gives CASSLGQRQETQYF.